These 2 T cell receptor beta chains were all obtained from the same sample, sequenced in a study of blood T cell repertoires in COVID-19. Only in-frame clones appear in the TCRdb table, and some are missing; sequencing was by immunoSEQ multiplex PCR. The sample has about 160,000 clones, approximately 80% seen once. Sequencing was done on a sample of peripheral blood. Every receptor here comes from a woman in her forties with COVID-19, enrolled during active disease.

The CDR3 nucleotides are TGTGCCAGCAGCTTAAGCCTGAACACTGAAGCTTTCTTT. As protein: CASSLSLNTEAFF. V is TRBV7-8 and J is TRBJ1-1, with no clear D. Trimming cost V 2 bases and J 0 bases, with 4 bases left between them. Germline CDR1 reads SGHVS; CDR2 reads FQNEAQ. The CDR3 runs 13 residues.

V gene TRBV2 combines with J gene TRBJ2-5; 7 bases map to TRBD2. The CDR3 extends over 16 amino acids. Germline V gene data show CDR1 as SNHLY and CDR2 as FYNNEI. V shed 6 bases, J shed 5 bases, and the junction held 15 bases outside the gene matches. CDR3 DNA: TGTGCCAGCAGCCACCGGGGCGGGGGAATTTGGGAGACCCAGTACTTC. Amino acid sequence: CASSHRGGGIWETQYF.